Sequencing of this T cell receptor beta chain was carried out in a study of OX40 agonist ivuxolimab in advanced cancers. Across the study: Ivuxolimab was delivered to patients intravenously every 2 weeks at doses spanning 0.01 to 10 mg/kg. Participants averaged approximately 65 years of age (range roughly 23 to 90) and were over 75% male. Study-level results: More expanded clones were seen, on average, in CD8+ T cells than in CD4+.

With regard to this clone: What it recognizes is unknown.

Autoimmune disease history or systemic immunosuppression barred patients. The CDR3 runs to 13 residues. Germline trimming cut 6 bases from V and 7 bases from J; bases unmatched to any gene: 7. Germline CDR1 and CDR2: KGHSH and LQKENI. Here immunoSEQ multiplex PCR was the method, and the copy in TCRdb shows in-frame clones only, minus some. The sample carries 95,000 to 120,000 clones, around 90% recorded once. The clonotype comes from an adult with an advanced solid tumor such as melanoma, head and neck, liver or kidney cancer. The chain has TRBV18 and TRBJ2-5, with 8 bases identical to TRBD1. This sample comprised CD4+ or CD8+ T cells sorted from blood, obtained in a trial of the OX40 agonist ivuxolimab. The CDR3 DNA reads as TGTGCCAGCTCCCCCGGACAGGGTTTGACCCAGTACTTC. Amino acid sequence: CASSPGQGLTQYF.